One and the same sample provided the 20 T cell receptor beta chains below, sequenced in a study of T cell repertoires in cytomegalovirus infection. TCRdb reprocessed the reads via MiXCR and lists one record per CDR3 protein. Of about 900,000 distinct CDR3 sequences in the sample, under 40% are singletons; the top ten hold roughly an eighth. No antigens are known for them. The specimen comprised cultured CD8+ T cells from PBMCs, sampled from culture after CMV antigen stimulation. The receptors derive from a human donor in good health (CMV status not recorded). Some clones in this sample may be carry-over from other donors' samples.

This clonotype has a handful of counts. The J gene is TRBJ1-2, the V gene TRBV19; D not resolved. This CDR3 comprises 13 residues. The V and J ends lost 5 bases and 6 bases respectively, with 13 bases between them. CDR1 is LNHDA and CDR2 is SQIVND in the germline V gene (reference sequence). DNA for the CDR3: TGTGCCAGTAGTGTGGACGTCGAGGATGGCTACACCTTC. This translates into CASSVDVEDGYTF.

As concerns this clonotype: A much larger clone lies one base from this, so it may be a read error. The V gene is TRBV11-1, the J gene TRBJ2-3; D remains unclear. Deletions cut 10 bases from V and 1 base from J, with 21 bases between. From germline, CDR1 is SGHAT and CDR2 FQDESV (reference sequence). The CDR3 contains 16 residues. The CDR3 DNA reads as TGTGCCAACAGTAACGGGCGAGCGTCAGGCACAGATACGCAGTATTTT. Amino acids: CANSNGRASGTDTQYF.

The chain has TRBV7-9 and TRBJ1-3, with D maybe TRBD1 (6 bases). The CDR3 extends over 15 amino acids. CDR1 is SEHNR and CDR2 is FQNEAQ in the germline V gene (reference sequence). The germline V and J ends were trimmed by 6 bases and 4 bases, with 16 bases remaining between them. CDR3 in DNA: TGTGCCAGCAGTCCCACCGGACAGCCCGGAAACACCATATATTTT. Its protein product is CASSPTGQPGNTIYF.

This clonotype appeared a few times. The chain has TRBV10-3 and TRBJ2-1, with D possibly TRBD2 on 5 matching bases. V lost 8 bases, J lost 5 bases, and 16 bases lay in between. The CDR3 runs to 14 residues. The germline CDR1 and CDR2 sequences are ENHRY and SYGVKD. CDR3 coding DNA: TGTGCCATCGAAGACGGGTCCGGGGACAATGAGCAGTTCTTC. It yields the protein CAIEDGSGDNEQFF.

This clonotype was detected a few times. CDR3 DNA sequence: TGTGCCAGCAGTTTAAGGCTTGGCAGGATGGGGACTGAAGCTTTCTTT. It encodes CASSLRLGRMGTEAFF. This chain links TRBV27 with TRBJ1-1; no firm D call. V was clipped by 2 bases and J by 5 bases, with 18 bases between them. The CDR3 is made up of 16 amino acids. The germline gives CDR1 MNHEY, CDR2 SMNVEV (reference sequence).

The V call is TRBV6-1, the J call TRBJ2-3, with 15 bases fitting TRBD2. Germline V CDR1 and CDR2: MNHNS, SASEGT. V lost 6 bases and J lost 6; bases outside the gene matches: 10. The CDR3 covers 17 residues. The CDR3 sequence is CASRGTSGGLNRDTQYF. Written as DNA, the CDR3 is TGTGCCAGCAGAGGGACTAGCGGGGGGTTGAATAGGGATACGCAGTATTTT.

Concerning this clonotype: This may come from a read error, since a much larger clone is one base off. The chain has TRBV7-2 and TRBJ1-2; no clear D. CDR3 length: 16 residues. Germline CDR1 SGHTA, CDR2 FQGNSA. CDR3 DNA sequence: TGTGGCAGCAGCTTAAGGTCCTTGGAGCCTAACTATGGCTACACCTTC. It yields the protein CGSSLRSLEPNYGYTF.

The rearrangement joins TRBV27 to TRBJ2-4, with 13 bases aligning to TRBD2. The CDR3 runs 20 residues. V lost 4 bases to trimming and J lost 0 bases; unmatched junction nucleotides: 12. Germline values: CDR1 MNHEY, CDR2 SMNVEV (reference sequence). The CDR3 DNA follows: TGTGCCAGCAGTTCCCTCGCCCCGGGACTAGCGGGGATAGCCAAAAACATTCAGTACTTC. It is translated as CASSSLAPGLAGIAKNIQYF.

The chain combines TRBV25-1 with TRBJ1-5; maybe TRBD1 (6 bases). The CDR3 has 13 residues. V lost 6 bases to trimming and J lost 3 bases, with 9 bases between them. Germline V CDR1 and CDR2: MGHDK, SYGVNS. DNA for the CDR3: TGTGCCAGCAGGGACAGCTTCAATCAGCCCCAGCATTTT. Encoded protein: CASRDSFNQPQHF.

The V call is TRBV24-1, the J call TRBJ2-4; perhaps TRBD1 as D (6 bases). The CDR3 has 16 residues. The germline V gene has CDR1 KGHDR and CDR2 SFDVKD. V was cut by 8 bases and J by 0 bases, with 16 bases left in between. The chain's CDR3 is CATTASGQLAKNIQYF. The CDR3 region has the DNA TGTGCCACCACCGCGTCCGGACAGCTAGCCAAAAACATTCAGTACTTC.

The V gene is TRBV6-5, the J gene TRBJ1-1, with unresolved D. CDR1 and CDR2 from the germline V gene are MNHEY and SVGAGI. CDR3 length equals 14 residues. V was pared by 3 bases and J by 1 base, with 9 bases between. The CDR3, as DNA: TGTGCCAGCAGTTATACGGCCCAGAACACTGAAGCTTTCTTT. As protein: CASSYTAQNTEAFF.

This clonotype appeared a few times. The chain employs TRBV2 and TRBJ1-2; no firm D call. V was clipped by 8 bases and J by 12 bases, with 25 bases between them. Per the germline V gene, CDR1 is SNHLY and CDR2 is FYNNEI. The CDR3 covers 14 residues. In nucleotides, the CDR3 is TGTGCCAGCCAGAGGACGCCTGGGGAAGCCCGAGACACCTTC. Its translation: CASQRTPGEARDTF.

This clonotype occurred a few times. The chain links TRBV6-2 or TRBV6-3 to TRBJ1-2, with a weak D call TRBD1 (5 bases). This CDR3 contains 15 residues. Trimming removed 0 bases at V and 6 bases at J, with 14 bases between. The germline CDR1 and CDR2 sequences are MNHEY and SVGEGT. The CDR3 nucleotides read TGTGCCAGCAGTTACTCGATATCAGGGTACGATGGCTACACCTTC. Translated: CASSYSISGYDGYTF.

This clonotype turned up a few times. The chain carries TRBV9 and TRBJ2-5; no clear D. Germline-derived CDR1 and CDR2 are SGDLS and YYNGEE. The CDR3 spans 14 residues. Between the trimmed V and J ends, which lost 5 bases and 0 bases, there was a span of 11 bases. The CDR3 bases are TGTGCCAGCAGTCCCATGCAGTACCAAGAGACCCAGTACTTC. This codes for CASSPMQYQETQYF.

Worth noting for this clonotype: This may stem from a read error, because a much larger clone lies one nucleotide away. This chain links TRBV7-2 with TRBJ1-5; maybe TRBD1 (5 bases). CDR3 length equals 12 residues. The V gene's germline CDR1 is SGHTA and CDR2 FQGNSA. Here the CDR3 reads CVSSMGLMTQHF. The DNA for the CDR3 is TGTGTCAGCAGCATGGGACTCATGACCCAGCATTTT.

In its sample, this clonotype was seen a few times. The CDR3 protein is CASSSPLSPRGSTDTQYF. CDR3 coding DNA: TGTGCCAGCAGCTCCCCCCTTTCTCCGCGGGGGAGCACAGATACGCAGTATTTT. The chain joins TRBV7-9 to TRBJ2-3; 7 bases fit TRBD2. This CDR3 region has 18 residues. Trimming took 4 bases from V and 0 from J; bases not matched to a gene: 13. CDR1 and CDR2 (germline): SEHNR, FQNEAQ (reference sequence).

This clonotype has at least ten counts. V and J are TRBV7-6 and TRBJ2-7; TRBD2 might be the D (7 bases). Trimming cost V 5 bases and J 4 bases, with 18 bases left between them. The CDR3 length is 15 residues. Looked up from germline, CDR1 is SGHVS and CDR2 is FNYEAQ. CDR3 DNA: TGTGCCAGCAGCCCTTCAACAGGGAGGGGGTACGAGCAGTACTTC. This gives the protein CASSPSTGRGYEQYF.

This clonotype was picked up many times. CDR3 in DNA: TGTGCCAGCAGCTTAGGACTGCGAAGCACAGATACGCAGTATTTT. Translating gives CASSLGLRSTDTQYF. This rearrangement joins TRBV7-2 to TRBJ2-3; no definite D call. Germline V lookup: CDR1 SGHTA, CDR2 FQGNSA. V was pared by 1 base and J by 0 bases, with 8 bases between. The CDR3 runs to 15 residues.

This clonotype has only a few counts. The CDR3 protein is CASDSPSYNEQFF. DNA of the CDR3: TGTGCTAGTGACAGTCCTTCCTACAATGAGCAGTTCTTC. V is TRBV12-5 and J is TRBJ2-1, with D hard to call. With 7 bases removed from V and 1 base from J, the gap between germline ends came to 8 bases. The germline V gene has CDR1 LGHNT and CDR2 FRNRAP. This CDR3 contains 13 residues.

A few counts support this clonotype. The V call is TRBV13, the J call TRBJ1-1, with D possibly matching TRBD1 (5 bases). Germline V lookup: CDR1 PRHDT, CDR2 FYEKMQ (reference sequence). The CDR3 has 16 amino acids. Trimming took 4 bases from V and 1 from J, leaving 16 bases between them. CDR3 coding DNA: TGTGCCAGCAGCTCCACGGCGGGGCAGGCGAACACTGAAGCTTTCTTT. This translates into CASSSTAGQANTEAFF.